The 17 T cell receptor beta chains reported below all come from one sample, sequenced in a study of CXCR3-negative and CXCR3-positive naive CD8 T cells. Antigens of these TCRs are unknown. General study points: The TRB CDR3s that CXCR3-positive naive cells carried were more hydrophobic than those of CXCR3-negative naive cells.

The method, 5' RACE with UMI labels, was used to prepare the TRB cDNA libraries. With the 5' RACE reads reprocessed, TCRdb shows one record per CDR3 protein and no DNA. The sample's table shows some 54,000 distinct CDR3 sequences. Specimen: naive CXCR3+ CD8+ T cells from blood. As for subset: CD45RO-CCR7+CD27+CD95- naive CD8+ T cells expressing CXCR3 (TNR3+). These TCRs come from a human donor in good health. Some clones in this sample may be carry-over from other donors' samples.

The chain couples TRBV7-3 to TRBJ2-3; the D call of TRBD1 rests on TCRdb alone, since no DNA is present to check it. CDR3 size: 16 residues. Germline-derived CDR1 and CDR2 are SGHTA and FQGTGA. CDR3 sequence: CASSSETGPSTDTQYF.

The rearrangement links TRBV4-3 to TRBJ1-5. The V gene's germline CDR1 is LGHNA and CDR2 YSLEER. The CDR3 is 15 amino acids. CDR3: CASSPSRGSNQPQHF.

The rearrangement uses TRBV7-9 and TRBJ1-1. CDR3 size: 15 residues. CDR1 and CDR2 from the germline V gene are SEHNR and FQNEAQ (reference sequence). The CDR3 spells CASSLAPGEETEAFF. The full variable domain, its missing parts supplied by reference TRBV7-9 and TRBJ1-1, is DTGVSQNPRHKITKRGQNVTFRCDPISEHNRLYWYRQTLGQGPEFLTYFQNEAQLEKSRLLSDRFSAERPKGSFSTLEIQRTEQGDSAMYLCASSLAPGEETEAFFGQGTRLTVV.

This chain's CDR3 is CASSTLGATDTEAFF. V is TRBV6-2 or TRBV6-3 and J is TRBJ1-1; there is no DNA to check the TCRdb D call of TRBD1. The germline V gene encodes CDR1 MNHEY and CDR2 SVGEGT. The CDR3 has 15 amino acids.

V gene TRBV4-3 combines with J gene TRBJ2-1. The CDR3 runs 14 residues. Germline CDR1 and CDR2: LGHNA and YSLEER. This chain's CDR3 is CASSQDQWGYEQFF.

CDR3 sequence reads: CASLKAVGGRTEAFF. The chain uses TRBV19 and TRBJ1-1. The CDR3 contains 15 residues. From germline, CDR1 is LNHDA and CDR2 SQIVND (reference sequence).

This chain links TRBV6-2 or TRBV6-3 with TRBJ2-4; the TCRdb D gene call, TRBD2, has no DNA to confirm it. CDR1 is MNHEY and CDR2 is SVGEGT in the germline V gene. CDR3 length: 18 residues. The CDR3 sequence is CASSFPGLAWLAKNIQYF.

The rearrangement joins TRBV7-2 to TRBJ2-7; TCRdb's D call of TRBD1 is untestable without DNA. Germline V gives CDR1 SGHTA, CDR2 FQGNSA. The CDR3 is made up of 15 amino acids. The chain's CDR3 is CASTAEGGVSYEQYF.

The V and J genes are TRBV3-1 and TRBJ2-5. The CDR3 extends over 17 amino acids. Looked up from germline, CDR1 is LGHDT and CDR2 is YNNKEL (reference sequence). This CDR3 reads CASSQEVSLSFQETQYF.

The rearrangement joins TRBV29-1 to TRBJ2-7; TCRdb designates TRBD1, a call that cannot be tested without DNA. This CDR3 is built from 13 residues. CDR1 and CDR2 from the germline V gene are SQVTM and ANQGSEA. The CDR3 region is CSVVFQGKDEQYF.

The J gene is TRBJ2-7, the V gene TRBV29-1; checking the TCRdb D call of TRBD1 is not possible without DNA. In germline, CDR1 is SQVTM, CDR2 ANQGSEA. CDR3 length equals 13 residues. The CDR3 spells CSVEDEGPHEQYF.

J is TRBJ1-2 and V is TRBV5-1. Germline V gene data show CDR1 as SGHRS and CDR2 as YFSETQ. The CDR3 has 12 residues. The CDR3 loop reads CASSMDSYGYTF.

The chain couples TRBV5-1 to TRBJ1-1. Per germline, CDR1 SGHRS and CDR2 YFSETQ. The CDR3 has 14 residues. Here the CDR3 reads CASSLRGPNTEAFF.

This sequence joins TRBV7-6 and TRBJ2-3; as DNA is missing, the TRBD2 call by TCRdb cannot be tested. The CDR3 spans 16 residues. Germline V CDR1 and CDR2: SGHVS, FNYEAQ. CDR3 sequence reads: CASSRLPGPDTDTQYF.

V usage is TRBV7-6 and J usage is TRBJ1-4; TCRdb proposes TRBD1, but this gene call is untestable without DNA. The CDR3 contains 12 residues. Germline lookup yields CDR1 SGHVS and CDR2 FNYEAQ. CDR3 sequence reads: CASSEGGRTQFF.

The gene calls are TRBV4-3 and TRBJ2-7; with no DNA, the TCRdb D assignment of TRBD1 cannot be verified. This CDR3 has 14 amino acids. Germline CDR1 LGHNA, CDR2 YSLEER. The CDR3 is CASSQELQAYEQYF.

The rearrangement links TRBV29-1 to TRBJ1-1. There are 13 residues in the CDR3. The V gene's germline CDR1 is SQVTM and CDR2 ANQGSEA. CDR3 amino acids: CSVEDLLNTEAFF. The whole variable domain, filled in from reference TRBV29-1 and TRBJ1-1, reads SAVISQKPSRDICQRGTSLTIQCQVDSQVTMMFWYRQQPGQSLTLIATANQGSEATYESGFVIDKFPISRPNLTFSTLTVSNMSPEDSSIYLCSVEDLLNTEAFFGQGTRLTVV.